These 23 T cell receptor beta chains were sequenced from one sample in a study of CD8+CD57+ T cells in acquired aplastic anemia. TCR beta VDJ combinations and CDR3 sequences were profiled from genomic DNA. In TCRdb, the reads were re-called with MiXCR into one record per CDR3 protein. The sample gives approximately 200,000 distinct CDR3 sequences, roughly 53% of which show up once; just under 20% is in the top ten. Whoever was chosen for sequencing had shown CD8+CD57+ cell expansion by flow cytometry. Sequenced material: sorted CD4+, CD8+, or CD8+CD57+ T cells (not recorded which) from PBMCs. All receptors derive from a human donor with aplastic anemia.

This clonotype was counted between two and nine times. Just one base apart from a much larger clone, this may be a read error. The V gene is TRBV5-1, the J gene TRBJ2-1, with D possibly being TRBD1 or TRBD2 (5 bases each). CDR3 size: 14 residues. V lost 7 bases and J lost 8, with 19 bases in between. CDR1 is SGHRS, CDR2 YFSETQ, per germline. CDR3: CASGPGTEPHEQFF. In nucleotides, the CDR3 is TGCGCCAGCGGGCCTGGGACCGAACCTCATGAGCAGTTCTTC.

The V and J genes are TRBV7-9 and TRBJ1-1; the D gene is possibly TRBD1 (5 bases). V lost 3 bases and J 9 bases, leaving 14 bases between the germline ends. Germline V gene data show CDR1 as SEHNR and CDR2 as FQNEAQ (reference sequence). The CDR3 is 13 amino acids. This chain's CDR3 is CASSLGVTEKAFF. CDR3 sequence (DNA): TGTGCCAGCAGCTTGGGGGTGACAGAAAAAGCTTTCTTT.

The sample holds many counts of this clonotype. This rearrangement joins TRBV7-3 to TRBJ1-6; the match to TRBD1 covers 7 bases. The CDR3 is 14 residues long. The V gene's germline CDR1 is SGHTA and CDR2 FQGTGA. The junction had 3 bases not matched to a gene; V was cut back by 4 bases and J by 6 bases. CDR3 in DNA: TGTGCCAGCAGCTCGGGACAGCCTAATTCACCCCTCCACTTT. It is translated as CASSSGQPNSPLHF.

J is TRBJ2-3 and V is TRBV20-1; D remains ambiguous. Deletions cut 4 bases from V and 9 bases from J, with 14 bases between. CDR1 is DFQATT, CDR2 SNEGSKA, per germline (reference sequence). The CDR3 has 12 amino acids. The CDR3 spells CSAKLQPPTQYF. The CDR3 DNA sequence: TGCAGTGCTAAACTACAACCTCCCACGCAGTATTTT.

This clonotype was observed at least ten times. The chain uses TRBV7-3 and TRBJ2-1; D call uncertain. Per the germline V gene, CDR1 is SGHTA and CDR2 is FQGTGA. V lost 0 bases and J 6 bases, leaving 9 bases between the germline ends. This CDR3 region has 14 residues. The CDR3 DNA sequence: TGTGCCAGCAGCTTAACGTCCGGGTTCAATGAGCAGTTCTTC. Its protein product is CASSLTSGFNEQFF.

J is TRBJ1-2 and V is TRBV10-1, with 9 bases fitting TRBD1. Germline V gives CDR1 WNHNN, CDR2 SYGVQD (reference sequence). This CDR3 has 16 amino acids. J lost 4 bases, V lost 3 bases, and 9 bases had no gene match. For the CDR3, the DNA is TGCGCCAGCAGTGAAAGCAGACAGGGGGGTAGCTATGGCTACACCTTC. The encoded protein is CASSESRQGGSYGYTF.

This chain connects TRBV7-9 to TRBJ2-7; 7 bases match TRBD2. V was clipped by 3 bases and J by 3 bases; unmatched bases: 5. This CDR3 contains 14 residues. Germline V gene lookup returns CDR1 SEHNR and CDR2 FQNEAQ (reference sequence). CDR3 coding DNA: TGTGCCAGCAGCTTTGGGGGGGAAGGCTACGAGCAGTACTTC. Residues: CASSFGGEGYEQYF.

The chain joins TRBV12-3 or TRBV12-4 to TRBJ1-1; D not certain. V lost 7 bases to trimming and J lost 3 bases, with 12 bases between them. The CDR3 consists of 13 residues. This CDR3 reads CASTTRQYTEAFF. The CDR3 bases are TGTGCCAGCACCACTAGGCAGTACACTGAAGCTTTCTTT.

The V gene is TRBV3-1, the J gene TRBJ1-5; 8 nucleotides match TRBD1. The CDR3 has 15 residues. The junction had 6 bases not matched to a gene; V was cut back by 5 bases and J by 3 bases. CDR1 and CDR2 from the germline V gene are LGHDT and YNNKEL (reference sequence). The CDR3 sequence is CASSTRTGYNQPQHF. CDR3 bases: TGTGCCAGCAGCACGCGGACAGGGTACAATCAGCCCCAGCATTTT.

This clonotype was seen many times. V and J are TRBV24-1 and TRBJ2-2; tentatively, D is TRBD2 (6 bases). Trimming shortened V by 3 bases and J by 5 bases, and 24 bases separated the two germline ends. CDR3 length: 19 amino acids. Germline loops: CDR1 KGHDR, CDR2 SFDVKD. Here the CDR3 reads CATSDTAGTASASTGELFF. Written as DNA, the CDR3 is TGTGCCACCAGTGATACCGCGGGGACTGCCTCCGCGAGTACCGGGGAGCTGTTTTTT.

As for this clonotype: This could be a read error, since a much larger clone is one nucleotide away. V gene TRBV2 combines with J gene TRBJ2-2, with no clear D. CDR1 is SNHLY and CDR2 is FYNNEI in the germline V gene. The CDR3 consists of 14 residues. Between the trimmed V and J ends, which lost 6 bases and 1 base, there was a span of 9 bases. The CDR3 nucleotides are TGTGCCAGCAGCCCGGATATGAACACCGGGGAGCTGTTTTTT. Protein sequence: CASSPDMNTGELFF.

V gene TRBV19 combines with J gene TRBJ2-3, with D unclear. Germline CDR1 and CDR2: LNHDA and SQIVND (reference sequence). V was pared by 3 bases and J by 5 bases, with 12 bases between. The CDR3 spans 14 residues. The CDR3 region is CASSMTHFIDTQYF. The CDR3, as DNA: TGTGCCAGTAGTATGACACACTTCATAGATACGCAGTATTTT.

This chain connects TRBV20-1 to TRBJ1-1, with D unclear. Germline CDR1 DFQATT, CDR2 SNEGSKA (reference sequence). Trimming shortened V by 5 bases and J by 1 base, and 14 bases separated the two germline ends. The CDR3 consists of 14 residues. Written as DNA, the CDR3 is TGCAGTGCTCCCCCGACTCGGGCGAACACTGAAGCTTTCTTT. Its translation is CSAPPTRANTEAFF.

This chain connects TRBV7-2 to TRBJ2-5, with 7 bases aligning to TRBD1. Per germline, CDR1 SGHTA and CDR2 FQGNSA. This CDR3 region has 16 residues. V was clipped by 1 base and J by 0 bases; unmatched bases: 5. The CDR3 DNA sequence: TGTGCCAGCAGCTTAGAGCAGGGGGATAACCAAGAGACCCAGTACTTC. Translation: CASSLEQGDNQETQYF.

A remark on this clonotype: A much larger clone is a single base away; this may be a read error. This sequence joins TRBV5-1 and TRBJ2-5, with D possibly TRBD2 on 5 matching bases. V lost 0 bases to trimming and J lost 3 bases, with 12 bases between them. Looked up from germline, CDR1 is SGHRS and CDR2 is YFSETQ. This CDR3 is 15 amino acids long. DNA of the CDR3: TGCGCCAGCAGCTTGGTTGCGGGTCTGAAAGAGACCCAGTACTTC. This gives the protein CASSLVAGLKETQYF.

Only a few counts were recorded for this clonotype. A much bigger clone sits one base away, suggesting this may be a read error. The chain employs TRBV2 and TRBJ2-5, with 10 bases fitting TRBD2. This CDR3 is 15 amino acids long. J lost 3 bases, V lost 5 bases, and 6 bases had no gene match. CDR1 is SNHLY and CDR2 is FYNNEI in the germline V gene. As DNA, the CDR3 is TGTGCCAGCAGTAGGGAGCGGGGGGGGAAAGAGACCCAGTACTTC. Its translation is CASSRERGGKETQYF.

Ten or more counts support this clonotype. The DNA for the CDR3 is TGTGCCAGCAGTGTAGACCTCTATGGCTACACCTTC. This codes for CASSVDLYGYTF. This chain connects TRBV6-1 to TRBJ1-2; D gene unclear. Germline V lookup: CDR1 MNHNS, CDR2 SASEGT. The CDR3 is 12 residues long. V gave up 4 bases and J gave up 4 bases, with 7 bases separating them.

CDR3 bases: TGTGCCATCAGTGAGGGGAGGATTGGTTTCTTT. It translates to CAISEGRIGFF. This chain links TRBV10-3 with TRBJ1-1, with D unresolved. CDR3 length equals 11 residues. Between the trimmed V and J ends, which lost 2 bases and 13 bases, there was a span of 11 bases. Germline V gene lookup returns CDR1 ENHRY and CDR2 SYGVKD.

This clonotype was observed many times. The CDR3 here is CASSARSADGNTIYF. The DNA of the CDR3 is TGTGCCAGCAGTGCGCGTTCAGCTGATGGAAACACCATATATTTT. This chain connects TRBV2 to TRBJ1-3, with D unclear. This CDR3 has 15 residues. V lost 4 bases, J lost 3 bases, and 13 bases lay in between. Germline CDR1 reads SNHLY; CDR2 reads FYNNEI.

This clonotype was counted many times. V and J are TRBV20-1 and TRBJ2-1; D is tentatively TRBD1 or TRBD2 (6 bases each). The CDR3 is made up of 14 amino acids. V shed 5 bases and J shed 4 bases, with 15 bases lying between them. CDR1 and CDR2 (germline): DFQATT, SNEGSKA (reference sequence). CDR3 in DNA: TGCAGTGCTGTAGCCGGGGGCTTGTACAATGAGCAGTTCTTC. Protein product: CSAVAGGLYNEQFF.

In this sample, this clonotype turned up many times. The genes are TRBV5-1 and TRBJ1-2, with D uncertain. From germline, CDR1 is SGHRS and CDR2 YFSETQ. The CDR3 length is 12 residues. V dropped 1 base and J dropped 1 base, with 2 bases sitting between them. CDR3 amino acids: CASSLFNYGYTF. DNA of the CDR3: TGCGCCAGCAGCTTGTTTAACTATGGCTACACCTTC.

This clonotype was counted ten times or more. The V gene is TRBV4-1, the J gene TRBJ2-7; D might be TRBD1 or TRBD2, each matching 5 bases. Germline CDR1 MGHRA, CDR2 YSYEKL. The ends were cut back, 4 bases at V and 1 base at J, with 17 bases in the middle. The length of the CDR3 is 16 residues. For the CDR3, the DNA is TGCGCCAGCAGCCCGTTTGGGACCCTGGGTTCCTACGAGCAGTACTTC. Encoded protein: CASSPFGTLGSYEQYF.

In its sample, this clonotype was seen once. This sequence joins TRBV6-1 and TRBJ2-6; TRBD1 agrees at 7 bases. Unmatched junction bases numbered 7, after V lost 5 bases and J lost 9 bases. The length of the CDR3 is 14 residues. Germline values: CDR1 MNHNS, CDR2 SASEGT. The CDR3 here is CASSNRQGRNVLTF. The CDR3 nucleotides are TGTGCCAGCAGTAACAGACAGGGTCGCAACGTCCTGACTTTC.